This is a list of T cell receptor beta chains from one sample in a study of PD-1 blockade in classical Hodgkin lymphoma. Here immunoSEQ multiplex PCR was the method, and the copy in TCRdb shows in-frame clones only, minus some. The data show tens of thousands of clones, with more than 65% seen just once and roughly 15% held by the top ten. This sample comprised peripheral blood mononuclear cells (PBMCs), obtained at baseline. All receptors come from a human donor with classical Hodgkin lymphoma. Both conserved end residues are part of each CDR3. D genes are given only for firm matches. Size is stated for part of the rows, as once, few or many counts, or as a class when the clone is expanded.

TGTGCCAGCAGCTTCGGGACTAGCGGGATAGCCAAAAACATTCAGTACTTC | CASSFGTSGIAKNIQYF | . | TRBJ2-4 | TRBD2 | TRBV7-2
TGCGCCAGCAGCTTCGGACAGAAAGAGACCCAGTACTTC | CASSFGQKETQYF | . | TRBJ2-5 | . | TRBV5-1
TGTGCCTGGAGTGTACCGGACAGATTAAACACTGAAGCTTTCTTT | CAWSVPDRLNTEAFF | . | TRBJ1-1 | . | TRBV30
TGTGCCAGCAGCTTGGCACAGTTGAACACTGAAGCTTTCTTT | CASSLAQLNTEAFF | large | TRBJ1-1 | . | TRBV7-9
TGTGCCAGCAAGTCAACGGGGGGGAACTATGGCTACACCTTC | CASKSTGGNYGYTF | . | TRBJ1-2 | . | TRBV6-5
TGTGCCATCAGCGGACAGGGAGCAGATACGCAGTATTTT | CAISGQGADTQYF | . | TRBJ2-3 | TRBD1 | TRBV10-3
TGTGCCAGCAGCTTTGGGGAAACGCCCTACGAGCAGTACTTC | CASSFGETPYEQYF | . | TRBJ2-7 | . | TRBV9
TGTGCCAGCAGCTTAGATCCCAGGCAGGGTGCATCCTACGAGCAGTACTTC | CASSLDPRQGASYEQYF | many | TRBJ2-7 | . | TRBV7-8
TGTGCCAGCAGCTTATCCCCTGACAGTGCTTGGGATGAGCAGTTCTTC | CASSLSPDSAWDEQFF | once | TRBJ2-1 | . | TRBV11-2
TGTGCCAGCAGTGACCTGACTAGCGGGACAGATACGCAGTATTTT | CASSDLTSGTDTQYF | . | TRBJ2-3 | TRBD2 | TRBV2
TGTGCCAGCAGCTCCATCGGGAACTATGGCTACACCTTC | CASSSIGNYGYTF | . | TRBJ1-2 | . | TRBV7-9
TGCAGCGCCGCTCCTATAGCCAAAAACATTCAGTACTTC | CSAAPIAKNIQYF | once | TRBJ2-4 | . | TRBV29-1
TGTGCCAGCAGGAAGGCGTCCGCCGGGGAGCTGTTTTTT | CASRKASAGELFF | . | TRBJ2-2 | . | TRBV6-1
TGTGCCAGCAGTGAACTGACTAGCGGGAGCTCAGACAAGCCCTACGAGCAGTACTTC | CASSELTSGSSDKPYEQYF | once | TRBJ2-7 | TRBD2 | TRBV27
TGTGCCAGCAGTTCAGGGTTCTCCTACGAGCAGTACTTC | CASSSGFSYEQYF | . | TRBJ2-7 | . | TRBV13
TGTGCCTGGAGTGTTACTGTGGGGACTGAAGCTTTCTTT | CAWSVTVGTEAFF | . | TRBJ1-1 | . | TRBV30
TGTGCCAGCAGGTATAGCGGGATCGGCACAGATACGCAGTATTTT | CASRYSGIGTDTQYF | . | TRBJ2-3 | TRBD2 | TRBV6-6
TGTGCCAGCAGCTTATCAGGGGCCTATGGCTACACCTTC | CASSLSGAYGYTF | . | TRBJ1-2 | . | TRBV11-3
TGCGCCAGCCGCTCCATGAACACTGAAGCTTTCTTT | CASRSMNTEAFF | . | TRBJ1-1 | . | TRBV4-3
TGTGCCAGCAGCTTACTAGCGGTCTACACCGGGGAGCTGTTTTTT | CASSLLAVYTGELFF | once | TRBJ2-2 | TRBD2 | TRBV7-2
TGTGCCAGCAGCTTCTTCGGACTACAAGTCACAGATACGCAGTATTTT | CASSFFGLQVTDTQYF | . | TRBJ2-3 | . | TRBV7-8
TGTGCCAGCAGCAAAGTCCCCGGGCCTCCCCTAGAGACCCAGTACTTC | CASSKVPGPPLETQYF | . | TRBJ2-5 | . | TRBV21-1
TGCGCCAGCAGCGTCGGGACGGACTATGGCTACACCTTC | CASSVGTDYGYTF | . | TRBJ1-2 | . | TRBV5-1
TGCGCCAGCAGCTTGGGCGGGAGGACCGTTTCCGATGAGCAGTTCTTC | CASSLGGRTVSDEQFF | once | TRBJ2-1 | TRBD2 | TRBV5-1
TGTGCCATCAGTGAACCGGGACAGGGGGGGGATACGCAGTATTTT | CAISEPGQGGDTQYF | . | TRBJ2-3 | TRBD1 | TRBV10-3
TGTGCCAGCTCCACGGGCAGCCACCATCAGCCCCAGCATTTT | CASSTGSHHQPQHF | . | TRBJ1-5 | . | TRBV5-6
TGTGCCAGCAGCCCTAGCCGGTCGGAGCAGTTCTTC | CASSPSRSEQFF | . | TRBJ2-1 | . | TRBV5-6
TGCGCCAGCAGTCTCATGGACAGGGGAAATGAAAAACTGTTTTTT | CASSLMDRGNEKLFF | . | TRBJ1-4 | TRBD1 | TRBV5-1
TGTGCCAGCAGGGAGGACAGGGGGATTCAGCCCCAGCATTTT | CASREDRGIQPQHF | few | TRBJ1-5 | TRBD1 | TRBV2
TGCAGCGTTGAAGAAGTAGGATCCCTATACAATGAGCAGTTCTTC | CSVEEVGSLYNEQFF | . | TRBJ2-1 | . | TRBV29-1
TGTGCCAGCAGCTTAGGTTTCGGACTAGCGGGAGCATACGAGCAGTACTTC | CASSLGFGLAGAYEQYF | . | TRBJ2-7 | TRBD2 | TRBV7-2
TGTGCCAGTAGTATAGGAAGCCATAGGCGGGGGACTGAAGCTTTCTTT | CASSIGSHRRGTEAFF | once | TRBJ1-1 | . | TRBV19
TGCAGCGTTGCTTTCCTACGAGCGGACACAGATACGCAGTATTTT | CSVAFLRADTDTQYF | . | TRBJ2-3 | . | TRBV29-1
TGTGCCAGCAGCTTAGGGACTCGTACAATCTACGAGCAGTACTTC | CASSLGTRTIYEQYF | . | TRBJ2-7 | . | TRBV13
TGTGCCAGCAGTTTTGGGGGGTTTAATCAGCCCCAGCATTTT | CASSFGGFNQPQHF | . | TRBJ1-5 | . | TRBV7-9
TGCGCCAGCAGCTTGGAGCGGAACTCCTACAATGAGCAGTTCTTC | CASSLERNSYNEQFF | . | TRBJ2-1 | . | TRBV5-1
TGTGCCAGCATCCTAGGACTATACAATGAGCAGTTCTTC | CASILGLYNEQFF | . | TRBJ2-1 | . | TRBV2
TGTGCCAGCAGCTTGGCCGGGAGGGCCTCCTACAATGAGCAGTTCTTC | CASSLAGRASYNEQFF | few | TRBJ2-1 | TRBD2 | TRBV5-6
TGCGCCAGCAGCCAGAACCCCCCCGGGAGGGCCAATGAGCAGTTCTTC | CASSQNPPGRANEQFF | . | TRBJ2-1 | TRBD2 | TRBV4-1
TGCAGTTCCCCCAGGAACAATGAGCAGTTCTTC | CSSPRNNEQFF | . | TRBJ2-1 | . | TRBV20-1
TGTGCCAGCAGAGGATTCAACACTGAAGCTTTCTTT | CASRGFNTEAFF | . | TRBJ1-1 | . | TRBV2
TGCGCCAGCAGCCAAGTCCCCGGGTCCCCCTACAATGAGCAGTTCTTC | CASSQVPGSPYNEQFF | . | TRBJ2-1 | . | TRBV4-3